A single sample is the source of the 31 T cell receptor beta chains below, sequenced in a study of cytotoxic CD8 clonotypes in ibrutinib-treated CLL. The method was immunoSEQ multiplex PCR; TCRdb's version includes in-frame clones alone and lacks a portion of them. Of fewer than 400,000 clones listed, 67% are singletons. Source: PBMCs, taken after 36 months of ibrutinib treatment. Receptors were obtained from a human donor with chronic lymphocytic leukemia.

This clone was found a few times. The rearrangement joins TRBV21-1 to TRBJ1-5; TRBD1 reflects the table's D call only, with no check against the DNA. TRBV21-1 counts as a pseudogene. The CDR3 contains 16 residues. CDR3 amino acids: CASSAPTGRGNQPQHF. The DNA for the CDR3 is TGTGCCAGCAGCGCCCCGACAGGTCGCGGCAATCAGCCCCAGCATTTT.

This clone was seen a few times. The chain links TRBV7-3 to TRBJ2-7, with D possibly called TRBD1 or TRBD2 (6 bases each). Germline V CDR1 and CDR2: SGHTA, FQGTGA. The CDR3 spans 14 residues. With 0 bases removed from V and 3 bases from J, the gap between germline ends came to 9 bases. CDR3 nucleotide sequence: TGTGCCAGCAGCTTAACAGGGGGGAGCTACGAGCAGTACTTC. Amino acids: CASSLTGGSYEQYF.

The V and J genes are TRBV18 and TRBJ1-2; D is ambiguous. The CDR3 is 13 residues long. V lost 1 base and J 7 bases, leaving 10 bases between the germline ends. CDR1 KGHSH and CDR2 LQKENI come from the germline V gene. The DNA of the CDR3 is TGTGCCAGCTCACCACAGCACTCCCTTGGCTACACCTTC. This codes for CASSPQHSLGYTF.

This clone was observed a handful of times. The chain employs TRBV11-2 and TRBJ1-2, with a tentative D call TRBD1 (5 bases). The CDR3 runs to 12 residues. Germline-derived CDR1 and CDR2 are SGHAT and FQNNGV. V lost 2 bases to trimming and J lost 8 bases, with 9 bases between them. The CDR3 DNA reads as TGTGCCAGCAGCTTAAGAACAGGCGGCTACACCTTC. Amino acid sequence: CASSLRTGGYTF.

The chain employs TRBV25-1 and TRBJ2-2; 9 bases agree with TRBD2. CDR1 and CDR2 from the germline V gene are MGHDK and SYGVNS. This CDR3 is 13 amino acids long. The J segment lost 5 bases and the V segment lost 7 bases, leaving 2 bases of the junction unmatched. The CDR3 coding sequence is TGTGCCAGCACGCTAGCGGGGACCGGGGAGCTGTTTTTT. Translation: CASTLAGTGELFF.

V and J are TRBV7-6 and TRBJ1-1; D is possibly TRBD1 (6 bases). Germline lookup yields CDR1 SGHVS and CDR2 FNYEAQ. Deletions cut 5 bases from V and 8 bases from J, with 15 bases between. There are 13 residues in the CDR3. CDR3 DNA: TGTGCCAGCAGCCCATCACAAAGGGGGGAAGCTTTCTTT. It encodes CASSPSQRGEAFF. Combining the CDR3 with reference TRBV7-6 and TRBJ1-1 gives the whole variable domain GAGVSQSPRYKVTKRGQDVALRCDPISGHVSLYWYRQALGQGPEFLTYFNYEAQQDKSGLPNDRFSAERPEGSISTLTIQRTEQRDSAMYRCASSPSQRGEAFFGQGTRLTVV.

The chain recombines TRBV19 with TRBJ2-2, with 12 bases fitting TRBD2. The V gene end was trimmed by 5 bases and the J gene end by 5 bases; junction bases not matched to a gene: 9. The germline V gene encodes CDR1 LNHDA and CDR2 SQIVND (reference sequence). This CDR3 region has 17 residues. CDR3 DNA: TGTGCCAGTAGTCTAATCGGACTAGCGGGGAGGACCGGGGAGCTGTTTTTT. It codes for CASSLIGLAGRTGELFF.

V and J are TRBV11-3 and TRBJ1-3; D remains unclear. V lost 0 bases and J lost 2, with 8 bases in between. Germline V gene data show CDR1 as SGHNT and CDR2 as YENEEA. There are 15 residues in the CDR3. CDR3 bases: TGTGCCAGCAGCTTAGATGGCGCAACTGGAAACACCATATATTTT. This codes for CASSLDGATGNTIYF. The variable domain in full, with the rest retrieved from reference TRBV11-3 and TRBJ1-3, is EAGVVQSPRYKIIEKKQPVAFWCNPISGHNTLYWYLQNLGQGPELLIRYENEEAVDDSQLPKDRFSAERLKGVDSTLKIQPAELGDSAVYLCASSLDGATGNTIYFGEGSWLTVV.

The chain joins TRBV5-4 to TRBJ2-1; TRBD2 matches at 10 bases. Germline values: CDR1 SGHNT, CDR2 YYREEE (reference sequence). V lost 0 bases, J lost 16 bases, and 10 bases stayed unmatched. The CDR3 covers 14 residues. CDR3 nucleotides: TGTGCCAGCAGCTTGGGTCTAGCGGGAGAATCTCGATTCTTC. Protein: CASSLGLAGESRFF. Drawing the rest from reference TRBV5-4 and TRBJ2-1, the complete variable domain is ETGVTQSPTHLIKTRGQQVTLRCSSQSGHNTVSWYQQALGQGPQFIFQYYREEENGRGNFPPRFSGLQFPNYSSELNVNALELDDSALYLCASSLGLAGESRFFGPGTRLTVL.

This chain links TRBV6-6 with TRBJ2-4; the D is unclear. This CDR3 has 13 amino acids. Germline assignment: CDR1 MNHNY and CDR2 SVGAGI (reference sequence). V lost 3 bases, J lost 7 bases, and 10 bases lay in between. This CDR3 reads CASSYGEANIQYF. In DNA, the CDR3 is TGTGCCAGCAGTTATGGGGAAGCGAACATTCAGTACTTC.

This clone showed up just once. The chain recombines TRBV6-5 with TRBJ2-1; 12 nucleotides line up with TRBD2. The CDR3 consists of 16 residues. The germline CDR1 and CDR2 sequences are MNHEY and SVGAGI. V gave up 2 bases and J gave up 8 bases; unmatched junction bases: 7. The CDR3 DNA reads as TGTGCCAGCAGTTACCCCGGACTAGCGGGAATATATGAGCAGTTCTTC. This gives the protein CASSYPGLAGIYEQFF.

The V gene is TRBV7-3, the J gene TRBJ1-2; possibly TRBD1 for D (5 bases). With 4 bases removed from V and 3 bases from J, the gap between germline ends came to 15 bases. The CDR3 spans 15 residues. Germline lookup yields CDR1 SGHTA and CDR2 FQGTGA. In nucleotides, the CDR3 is TGTGCCAGCAGCTCTGGACGGGGACGAGACTATGGCTACACCTTC. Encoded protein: CASSSGRGRDYGYTF.

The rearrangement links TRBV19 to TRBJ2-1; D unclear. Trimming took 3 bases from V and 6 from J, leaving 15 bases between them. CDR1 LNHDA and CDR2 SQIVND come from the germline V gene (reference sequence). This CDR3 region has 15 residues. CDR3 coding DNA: TGTGCCAGTAGTATCGGGCAGCCTTTGGTCAATGAGCAGTTCTTC. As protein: CASSIGQPLVNEQFF.

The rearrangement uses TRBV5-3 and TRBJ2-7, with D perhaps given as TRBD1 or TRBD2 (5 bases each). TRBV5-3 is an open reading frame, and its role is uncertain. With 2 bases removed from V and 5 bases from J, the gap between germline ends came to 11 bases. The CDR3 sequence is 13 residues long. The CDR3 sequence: CARSLPGTNEQYF. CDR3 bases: TGTGCCAGAAGCTTACCTGGGACCAACGAGCAGTACTTC.

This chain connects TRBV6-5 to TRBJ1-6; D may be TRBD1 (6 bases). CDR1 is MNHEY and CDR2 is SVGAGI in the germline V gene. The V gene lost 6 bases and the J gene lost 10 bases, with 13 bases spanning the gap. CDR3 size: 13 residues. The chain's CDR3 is CASSRGGGSPLHF. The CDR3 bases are TGTGCCAGCAGCAGAGGGGGAGGGTCACCCCTCCACTTT.

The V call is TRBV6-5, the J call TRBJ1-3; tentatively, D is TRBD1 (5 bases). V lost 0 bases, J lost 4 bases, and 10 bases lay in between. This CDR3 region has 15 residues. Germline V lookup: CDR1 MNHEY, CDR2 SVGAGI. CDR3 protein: CASSYSGGTGNTIYF. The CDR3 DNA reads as TGTGCCAGCAGTTACTCGGGGGGTACAGGAAACACCATATATTTT.

For the CDR3, the DNA is TGTGCCAGTATTCCGCCGGGACAGGTGAAACTTTCTGGGGCCAACGTCCTGACTTTC. Protein product: CASIPPGQVKLSGANVLTF. The chain links TRBV19 to TRBJ2-6, with 8 bases lining up with TRBD1. Germline V gene sequence: CDR1 LNHDA, CDR2 SQIVND (reference sequence). The CDR3 loop spans 19 amino acids. V lost 7 bases, J lost 1 base, and 15 bases stayed unmatched.

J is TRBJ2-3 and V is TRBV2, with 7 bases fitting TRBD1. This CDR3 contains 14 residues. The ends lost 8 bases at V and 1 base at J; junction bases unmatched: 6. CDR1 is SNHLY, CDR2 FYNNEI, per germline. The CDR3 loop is CASGDRDGTDTQYF. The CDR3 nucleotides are TGTGCCAGCGGAGACAGGGACGGCACAGATACGCAGTATTTT.

The CDR3 region is CASSPPVVTGELFF. CDR3 in DNA: TGTGCCAGCTCACCACCCGTAGTCACCGGGGAGCTGTTTTTT. The rearrangement uses TRBV18 and TRBJ2-2, with D unresolved. Germline CDR1 KGHSH, CDR2 LQKENI. CDR3 length equals 14 residues. The V and J ends lost 0 bases and 4 bases respectively, with 6 bases between them. Looking up the rest from reference TRBV18 and TRBJ2-2 gives the full variable domain: NAGVMQNPRHLVRRRGQEARLRCSPMKGHSHVYWYRQLPEEGLKFMVYLQKENIIDESGMPKERFSAEFPKEGPSILRIQQVVRGDSAAYFCASSPPVVTGELFFGEGSRLTVL.

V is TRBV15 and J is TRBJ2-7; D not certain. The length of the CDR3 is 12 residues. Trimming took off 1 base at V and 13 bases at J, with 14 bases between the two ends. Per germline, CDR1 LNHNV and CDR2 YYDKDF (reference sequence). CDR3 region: CATSRGAQPTYF. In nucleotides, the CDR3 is TGTGCCACCAGCAGAGGTGCCCAACCAACATACTTC.

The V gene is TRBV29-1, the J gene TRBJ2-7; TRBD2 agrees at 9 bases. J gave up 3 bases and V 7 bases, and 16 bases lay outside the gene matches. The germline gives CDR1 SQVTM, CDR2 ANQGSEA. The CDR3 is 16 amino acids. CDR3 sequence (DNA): TGCAGCGCCAGTACCACGAGGACTAGCGACCACTACGAGCAGTACTTC. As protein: CSASTTRTSDHYEQYF.

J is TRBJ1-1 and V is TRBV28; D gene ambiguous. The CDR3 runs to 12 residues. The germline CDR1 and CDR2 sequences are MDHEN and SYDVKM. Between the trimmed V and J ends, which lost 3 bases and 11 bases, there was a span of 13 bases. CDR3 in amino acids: CASSFFGIGAFF. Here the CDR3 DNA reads TGTGCCAGCAGTTTTTTCGGCATTGGCGCTTTCTTT.

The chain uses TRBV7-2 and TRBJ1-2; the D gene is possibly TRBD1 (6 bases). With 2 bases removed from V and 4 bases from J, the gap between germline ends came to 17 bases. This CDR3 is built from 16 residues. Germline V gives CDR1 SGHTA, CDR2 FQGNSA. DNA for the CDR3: TGTGCCAGCAGCTTATTACAGGGTGGCCTGGGCTATGGCTACACCTTC. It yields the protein CASSLLQGGLGYGYTF.

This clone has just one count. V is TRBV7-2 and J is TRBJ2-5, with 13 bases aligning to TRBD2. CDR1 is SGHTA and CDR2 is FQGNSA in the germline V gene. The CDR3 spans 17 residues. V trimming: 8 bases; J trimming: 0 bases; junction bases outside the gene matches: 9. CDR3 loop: CASAGTSGTGYQETQYF. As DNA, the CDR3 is TGTGCCAGCGCCGGGACTAGCGGGACCGGGTACCAAGAGACCCAGTACTTC. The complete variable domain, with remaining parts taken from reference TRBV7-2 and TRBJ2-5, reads GAGVSQSPSNKVTEKGKDVELRCDPISGHTALYWYRQSLGQGLEFLIYFQGNSAPDKSGLPSDRFSAERTGGSVSTLTIQRTQQEDSAVYLCASAGTSGTGYQETQYFGPGTRLLVL.

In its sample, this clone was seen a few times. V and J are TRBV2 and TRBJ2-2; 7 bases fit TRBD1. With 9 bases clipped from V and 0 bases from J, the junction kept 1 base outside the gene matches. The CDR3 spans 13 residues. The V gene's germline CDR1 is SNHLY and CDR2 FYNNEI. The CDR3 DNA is TGTGCCAGGGGGACAGCGAACACCGGGGAGCTGTTTTTT. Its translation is CARGTANTGELFF.

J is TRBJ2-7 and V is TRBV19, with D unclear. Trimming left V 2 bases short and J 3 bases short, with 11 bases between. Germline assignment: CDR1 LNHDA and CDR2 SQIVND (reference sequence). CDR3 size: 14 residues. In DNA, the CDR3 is TGTGCCAGTAGTATAACGCTCAAGAGCTACGAGCAGTACTTC. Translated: CASSITLKSYEQYF.

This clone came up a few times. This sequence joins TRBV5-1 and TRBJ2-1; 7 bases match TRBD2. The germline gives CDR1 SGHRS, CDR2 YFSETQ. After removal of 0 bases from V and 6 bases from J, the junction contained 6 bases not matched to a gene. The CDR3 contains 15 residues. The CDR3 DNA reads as TGCGCCAGCAGCTTGGGCCTAGCGGCTACCAATGAGCAGTTCTTC. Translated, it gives CASSLGLAATNEQFF.

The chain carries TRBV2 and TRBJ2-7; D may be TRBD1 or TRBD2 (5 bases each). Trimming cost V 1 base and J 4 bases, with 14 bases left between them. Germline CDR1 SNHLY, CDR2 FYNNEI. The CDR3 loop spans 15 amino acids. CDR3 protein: CASSEVGGRIYEQYF. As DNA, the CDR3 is TGTGCCAGCAGTGAAGTTGGGGGTCGGATTTACGAGCAGTACTTC.

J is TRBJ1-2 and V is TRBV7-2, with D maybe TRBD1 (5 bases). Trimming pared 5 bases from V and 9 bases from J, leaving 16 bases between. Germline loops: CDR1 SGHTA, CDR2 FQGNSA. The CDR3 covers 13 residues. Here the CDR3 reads CASSPGASPSYTF. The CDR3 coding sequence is TGTGCCAGCAGCCCTGGGGCATCGCCGAGCTACACCTTC. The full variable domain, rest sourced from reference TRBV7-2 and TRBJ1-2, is GAGVSQSPSNKVTEKGKDVELRCDPISGHTALYWYRQSLGQGLEFLIYFQGNSAPDKSGLPSDRFSAERTGGSVSTLTIQRTQQEDSAVYLCASSPGASPSYTFGSGTRLTVV.

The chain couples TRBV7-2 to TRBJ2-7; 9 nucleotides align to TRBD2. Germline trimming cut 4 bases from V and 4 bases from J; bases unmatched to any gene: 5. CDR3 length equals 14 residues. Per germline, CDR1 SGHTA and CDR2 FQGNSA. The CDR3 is CASSSIAGVYEQYF. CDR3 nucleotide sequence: TGTGCCAGCAGCTCCATAGCGGGAGTTTACGAGCAGTACTTC.

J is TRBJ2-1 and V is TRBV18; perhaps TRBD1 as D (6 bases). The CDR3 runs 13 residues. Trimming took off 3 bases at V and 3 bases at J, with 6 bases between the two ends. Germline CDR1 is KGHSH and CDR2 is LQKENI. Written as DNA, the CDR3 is TGTGCCAGCTCACCCAGGGGCTACAATGAGCAGTTCTTC. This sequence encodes CASSPRGYNEQFF.